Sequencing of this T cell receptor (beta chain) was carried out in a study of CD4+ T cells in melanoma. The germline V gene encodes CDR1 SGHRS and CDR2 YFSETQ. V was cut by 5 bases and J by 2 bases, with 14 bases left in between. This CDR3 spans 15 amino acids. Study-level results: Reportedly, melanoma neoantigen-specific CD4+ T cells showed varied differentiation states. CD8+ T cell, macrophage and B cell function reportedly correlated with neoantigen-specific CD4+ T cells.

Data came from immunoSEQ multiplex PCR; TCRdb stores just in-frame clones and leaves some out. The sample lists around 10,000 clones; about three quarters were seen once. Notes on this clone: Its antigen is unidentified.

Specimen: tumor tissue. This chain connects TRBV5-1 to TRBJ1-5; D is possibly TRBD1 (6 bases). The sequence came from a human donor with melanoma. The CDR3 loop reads CASSSEGHRNQPQHF. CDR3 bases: TGCGCCAGCAGTTCCGAGGGACATCGCAATCAGCCCCAGCATTTT.